These 21 T cell receptor beta chains share one sample of origin, sequenced in a study of blood T cell repertoires in COVID-19. Only in-frame clones appear in the TCRdb table, and some are missing; sequencing was by immunoSEQ multiplex PCR. The sample shows some 250,000 clones, roughly 86% of them seen only once. Sample: peripheral blood. These receptor sequences come from a woman aged 55 to 70 with COVID-19, enrolled during active disease.

The chain recombines TRBV19 with TRBJ2-1, with D unclear. There are 15 residues in the CDR3. The germline V and J ends were trimmed by 9 bases and 3 bases, with 18 bases remaining between them. The germline CDR1 and CDR2 sequences are LNHDA and SQIVND (reference sequence). The CDR3 reads CASQFRGSGYNEQFF. The CDR3 DNA is TGTGCCAGCCAATTCCGCGGATCGGGCTACAATGAGCAGTTCTTC.

The chain carries TRBV19 and TRBJ1-2; D perhaps matches TRBD1 (5 bases). Germline assignment: CDR1 LNHDA and CDR2 SQIVND (reference sequence). Trimming took 5 bases from V and 2 from J, leaving 12 bases between them. This CDR3 is built from 14 residues. CDR3 nucleotides: TGTGCCAGTAGTCTCGACAGCTTAAACTATGGCTACACCTTC. It specifies CASSLDSLNYGYTF.

The chain is built from TRBV19 and TRBJ2-1, with D perhaps matching TRBD2 (6 bases). This CDR3 is 13 amino acids long. V lost 4 bases and J lost 7, with 11 bases in between. Germline V gene sequence: CDR1 LNHDA, CDR2 SQIVND (reference sequence). CDR3 DNA sequence: TGTGCCAGTAGTACGGAGGGCCGGAATGAGCAGTTCTTC. Residues: CASSTEGRNEQFF.

This chain connects TRBV4-2 to TRBJ2-3; D might be TRBD2 (5 bases). The V gene lost 2 bases and the J gene lost 4 bases, with 34 bases spanning the gap. The CDR3 has 22 amino acids. The germline CDR1 and CDR2 sequences are LGHNA and YNFKEQ. The CDR3 protein is CASSQRISIDPGSRVGADTQYF. CDR3 coding DNA: TGTGCCAGCAGCCAACGTATAAGCATCGACCCAGGTTCCAGAGTGGGAGCAGATACGCAGTATTTT.

V gene TRBV5-1 combines with J gene TRBJ1-1; D uncertain. The germline V and J ends were trimmed by 2 bases and 6 bases, with 11 bases remaining between them. The CDR3 runs 13 residues. The germline CDR1 and CDR2 sequences are SGHRS and YFSETQ. The chain's CDR3 is CASSFRPGAEAFF. Written as DNA, the CDR3 is TGCGCCAGCAGCTTCCGCCCCGGGGCTGAAGCTTTCTTT.

This chain connects TRBV5-4 to TRBJ2-5; 10 bases are shared with TRBD2. CDR3 size: 15 residues. The germline V gene encodes CDR1 SGHNT and CDR2 YYREEE (reference sequence). Trimming took 2 bases from V and 0 from J; bases not matched to a gene: 1. CDR3 in amino acids: CASSFGLADQETQYF. As DNA, the CDR3 is TGTGCCAGCAGCTTCGGACTAGCGGACCAAGAGACCCAGTACTTC.

The genes are TRBV3-1 (or the pseudogene TRBV3-2) and TRBJ1-1; D gene ambiguous. The CDR3 sequence is 15 residues long. V lost 0 bases to trimming and J lost 2 bases, with 10 bases between them. Per the germline V gene, CDR1 is LGHDT and CDR2 is YNNKEL (reference sequence). In DNA form, the CDR3 reads TGTGCCAGCAGCCAAGAAACTTACCTAAACACTGAAGCTTTCTTT. It yields the protein CASSQETYLNTEAFF.

The V and J genes are TRBV19 and TRBJ1-1, with D possibly matching TRBD1 (6 bases). CDR3 size: 14 residues. Germline loops: CDR1 LNHDA, CDR2 SQIVND (reference sequence). The ends were cut back, 3 bases at V and 1 base at J, with 9 bases in the middle. CDR3 protein: CASSIRGQNTEAFF. CDR3 bases: TGTGCCAGTAGTATTCGGGGACAGAACACTGAAGCTTTCTTT.

J is TRBJ1-6 and V is TRBV5-5, with TRBD1 matching over 8 bases. The V segment lost 4 bases and the J segment 8 bases; nucleotides outside the gene matches: 5. This CDR3 has 14 amino acids. The V gene's germline CDR1 is SGHKS and CDR2 YYEKEE (reference sequence). CDR3 protein: CASSTDRVYSPLHF. As DNA, the CDR3 is TGTGCCAGCAGCACGGACAGGGTTTATTCACCCCTCCACTTT.

This chain joins TRBV5-1 and TRBJ2-1, with 8 bases fitting TRBD2. Germline CDR1 and CDR2: SGHRS and YFSETQ. The J segment lost 3 bases and the V segment lost 4 bases, leaving 3 bases of the junction unmatched. The CDR3 covers 14 residues. Here the CDR3 reads CASSPGLVYNEQFF. As DNA, the CDR3 is TGCGCCAGCAGCCCGGGACTAGTCTACAATGAGCAGTTCTTC.

The chain combines TRBV7-2 with TRBJ1-1; possible D gene TRBD1, 5 bases. This CDR3 is built from 15 residues. With 5 bases removed from V and 1 base from J, the gap between germline ends came to 14 bases. Per the germline V gene, CDR1 is SGHTA and CDR2 is FQGNSA. The CDR3 here is CASSIGGASNTEAFF. For the CDR3, the DNA is TGTGCCAGCAGCATTGGAGGGGCGTCGAACACTGAAGCTTTCTTT.

This chain joins TRBV5-8 and TRBJ1-1, with a tentative D call TRBD1 (6 bases). The V gene lost 0 bases and the J gene lost 1 base, with 16 bases spanning the gap. Germline lookup yields CDR1 SGHTS and CDR2 YDEGEE. CDR3 size: 17 residues. CDR3 sequence (DNA): TGTGCCAGCAGCTTGGGGGAACCATGGGGGCCGAACACTGAAGCTTTCTTT. It encodes CASSLGEPWGPNTEAFF. Looking up the rest from reference TRBV5-8 and TRBJ1-1 gives the full variable domain: EAGVTQSPTHLIKTRGQQATLRCSPISGHTSVYWYQQALGLGLQFLLWYDEGEERNRGNFPPRFSGRQFPNYSSELNVNALELEDSALYLCASSLGEPWGPNTEAFFGQGTRLTVV.

This chain connects TRBV5-7 to TRBJ2-7, with D possibly matching TRBD1 (6 bases). TRBV5-7 is placed among ORFs of uncertain function. Trimming left V 4 bases short and J 2 bases short, with 16 bases between. This CDR3 contains 15 residues. For the CDR3, the DNA is TGTGCCAGCAGCCGAGCCGCCGGGACACCCTACGAGCAGTACTTC. As protein: CASSRAAGTPYEQYF.

The chain's CDR3 is CASTGGTNSYNEQFF. Written as DNA, the CDR3 is TGTGCCAGCACCGGTGGGACTAACTCCTACAATGAGCAGTTCTTC. The chain is built from TRBV27 and TRBJ2-1; 7 bases agree with TRBD2. The CDR3 spans 15 residues. Per the germline V gene, CDR1 is MNHEY and CDR2 is SMNVEV (reference sequence). The V gene end was trimmed by 7 bases and the J gene end by 0 bases; junction bases not matched to a gene: 6.

This rearrangement joins TRBV7-3 to TRBJ2-3; no reliable D call. Trimming pared 1 base from V and 7 bases from J, leaving 12 bases between. This CDR3 contains 14 residues. The V gene's germline CDR1 is SGHTA and CDR2 FQGTGA. For the CDR3, the DNA is TGTGCCAGCAGCTTAAGGGCCCGGCCGCATACGCAGTATTTT. Translated, it gives CASSLRARPHTQYF.

The V call is TRBV11-2, the J call TRBJ1-4; 7 nucleotides match TRBD1. The CDR3 totals 16 residues. Germline V lookup: CDR1 SGHAT, CDR2 FQNNGV. The V and J ends lost 5 bases and 8 bases, in that order; junction bases with no gene match: 14. CDR3 nucleotides: TGTGCCAGCAGCCCGACAGGGACGGGGTTAGGCGAAAAACTGTTTTTT. Translating it yields CASSPTGTGLGEKLFF.

The chain couples TRBV29-1 to TRBJ2-4; 9 nucleotides align to TRBD1. This CDR3 comprises 15 residues. The V and J ends lost 4 bases and 9 bases, in that order; junction bases with no gene match: 13. Per germline, CDR1 SQVTM and CDR2 ANQGSEA. The CDR3 nucleotides are TGCAGCGTTGCCGCCGTTGGGACAGGGAAGGGCATTCAGTACTTC. This sequence encodes CSVAAVGTGKGIQYF.

V usage is TRBV7-2 and J usage is TRBJ2-7; the match to TRBD2 covers 10 bases. The CDR3 has 15 residues. V lost 1 base, J lost 3 bases, and 3 bases stayed unmatched. CDR1 is SGHTA, CDR2 FQGNSA, per germline. The CDR3 spells CASSLGTSGNYEQYF. CDR3 sequence (DNA): TGTGCCAGCAGCTTAGGGACTAGCGGAAACTACGAGCAGTACTTC. Drawing the rest from reference TRBV7-2 and TRBJ2-7, the complete variable domain is GAGVSQSPSNKVTEKGKDVELRCDPISGHTALYWYRQSLGQGLEFLIYFQGNSAPDKSGLPSDRFSAERTGGSVSTLTIQRTQQEDSAVYLCASSLGTSGNYEQYFGPGTRLTVT.

The chain recombines TRBV6-4 with TRBJ2-5; no reliable D call. CDR1 and CDR2 (germline): MRHNA, SNTAGT. The CDR3 loop spans 14 amino acids. V was clipped by 5 bases and J by 0 bases, with 10 bases between them. As DNA, the CDR3 is TGTGCCAGCAGTCAGACACCGTACCAAGAGACCCAGTACTTC. Translated: CASSQTPYQETQYF.

The J gene is TRBJ2-2, the V gene TRBV5-1, with 10 bases lining up with TRBD2. This CDR3 contains 14 residues. Losses at the gene ends were 4 bases for V and 4 bases for J; bases not matched to a gene: 1. Germline V CDR1 and CDR2: SGHRS, YFSETQ. CDR3 DNA sequence: TGCGCCAGCAGCCGACTAGCGGGCACCGGGGAGCTGTTTTTT. This encodes CASSRLAGTGELFF. Complete variable domain (other parts from reference TRBV5-1 and TRBJ2-2): KAGVTQTPRYLIKTRGQQVTLSCSPISGHRSVSWYQQTPGQGLQFLFEYFSETQRNKGNFPGRFSGRQFSNSRSEMNVSTLELGDSALYLCASSRLAGTGELFFGEGSRLTVL.

The V call is TRBV10-3, the J call TRBJ2-3; 8 bases are a match to TRBD1. The V gene end was trimmed by 1 base and the J gene end by 0 bases; junction bases not matched to a gene: 0. The CDR3 consists of 15 residues. Germline values: CDR1 ENHRY, CDR2 SYGVKD. CDR3 sequence (DNA): TGTGCCATCAGTGAGTGGACAGGGAGCACAGATACGCAGTATTTT. It translates to CAISEWTGSTDTQYF.